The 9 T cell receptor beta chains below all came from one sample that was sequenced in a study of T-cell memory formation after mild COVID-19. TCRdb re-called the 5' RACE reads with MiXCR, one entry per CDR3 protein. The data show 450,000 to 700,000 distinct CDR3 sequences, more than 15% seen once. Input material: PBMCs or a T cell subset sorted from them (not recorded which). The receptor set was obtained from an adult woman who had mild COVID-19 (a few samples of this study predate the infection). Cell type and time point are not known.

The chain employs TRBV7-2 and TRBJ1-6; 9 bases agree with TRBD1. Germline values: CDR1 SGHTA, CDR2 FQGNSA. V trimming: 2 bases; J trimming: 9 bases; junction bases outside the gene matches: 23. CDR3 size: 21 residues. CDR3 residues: CASSLTSGTGRGQGEGSPLHF. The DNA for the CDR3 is TGTGCCAGCAGCTTAACTTCCGGGACAGGGCGAGGACAGGGCGAGGGTTCACCCCTCCACTTT.

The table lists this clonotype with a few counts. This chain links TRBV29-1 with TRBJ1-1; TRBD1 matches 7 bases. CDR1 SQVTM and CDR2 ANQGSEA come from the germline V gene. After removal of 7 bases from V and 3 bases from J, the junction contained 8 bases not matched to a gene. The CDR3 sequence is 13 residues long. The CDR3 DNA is TGCAGCGGCAGGACAGGAGGGGACACTGAAGCTTTCTTT. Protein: CSGRTGGDTEAFF.

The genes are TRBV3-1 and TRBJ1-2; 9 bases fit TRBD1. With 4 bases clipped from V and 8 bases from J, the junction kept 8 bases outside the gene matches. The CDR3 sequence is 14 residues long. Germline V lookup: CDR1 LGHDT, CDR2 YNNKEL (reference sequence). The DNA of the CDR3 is TGTGCCAGCAGCCGGGGGACAGGGCAAGGGGGCTACACCTTC. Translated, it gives CASSRGTGQGGYTF.

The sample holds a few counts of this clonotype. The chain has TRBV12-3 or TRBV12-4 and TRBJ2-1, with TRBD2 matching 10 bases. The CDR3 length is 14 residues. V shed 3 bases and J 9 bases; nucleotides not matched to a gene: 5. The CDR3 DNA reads TGTGCCAGCAGTTTGAGCGGGGGGGCCGGTGAGCAGTTCTTC. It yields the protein CASSLSGGAGEQFF.

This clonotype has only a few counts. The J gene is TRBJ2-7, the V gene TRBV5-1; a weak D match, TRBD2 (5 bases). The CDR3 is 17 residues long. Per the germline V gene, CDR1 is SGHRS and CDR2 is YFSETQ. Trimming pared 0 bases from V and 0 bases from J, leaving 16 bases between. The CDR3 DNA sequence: TGCGCCAGCAGCTTGGCCGGTCCTTGGGAGAGCTCCTACGAGCAGTACTTC. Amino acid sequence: CASSLAGPWESSYEQYF. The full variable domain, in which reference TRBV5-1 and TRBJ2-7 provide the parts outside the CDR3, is KAGVTQTPRYLIKTRGQQVTLSCSPISGHRSVSWYQQTPGQGLQFLFEYFSETQRNKGNFPGRFSGRQFSNSRSEMNVSTLELGDSALYLCASSLAGPWESSYEQYFGPGTRLTVT.

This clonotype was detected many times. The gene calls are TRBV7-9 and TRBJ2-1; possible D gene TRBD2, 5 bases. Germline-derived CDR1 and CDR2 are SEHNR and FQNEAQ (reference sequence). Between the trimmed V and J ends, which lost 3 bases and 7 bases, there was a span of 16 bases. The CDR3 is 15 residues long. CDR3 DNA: TGTGCCAGCAGCTTCGGCGGGCCTCCGATAAATGAGCAGTTCTTC. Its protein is CASSFGGPPINEQFF.

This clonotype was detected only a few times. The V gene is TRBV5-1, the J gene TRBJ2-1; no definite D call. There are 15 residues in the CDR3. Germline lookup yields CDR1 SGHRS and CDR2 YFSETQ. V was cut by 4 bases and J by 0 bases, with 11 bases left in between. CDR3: CASSIDGNSYNEQFF. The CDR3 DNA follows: TGCGCCAGCAGCATAGATGGGAACTCCTACAATGAGCAGTTCTTC.

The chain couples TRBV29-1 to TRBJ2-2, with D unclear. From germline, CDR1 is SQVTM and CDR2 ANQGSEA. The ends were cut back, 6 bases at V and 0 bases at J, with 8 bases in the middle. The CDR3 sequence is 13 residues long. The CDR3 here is CSVSGSNTGELFF. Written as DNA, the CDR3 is TGCAGCGTATCAGGATCGAACACCGGGGAGCTGTTTTTT.

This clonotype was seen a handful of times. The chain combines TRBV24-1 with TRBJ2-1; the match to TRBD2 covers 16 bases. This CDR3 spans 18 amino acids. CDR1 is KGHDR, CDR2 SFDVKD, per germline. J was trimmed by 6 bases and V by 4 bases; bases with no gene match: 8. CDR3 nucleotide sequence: TGTGCCACCAGTGACATAGGGACTAGCGGGAGGGTGCGCAATGAGCAGTTCTTC. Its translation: CATSDIGTSGRVRNEQFF.